This T cell receptor (beta chain) was documented in a study of blood T cell repertoires in COVID-19. For the study at large: Samples representing acute and convalescent COVID-19 were sourced from the United States, Italy and Spain.

TCRdb's table, derived via immunoSEQ multiplex PCR, lists solely in-frame clones and lacks some. The repertoire consists of around 210,000 clones, with roughly 90% occurring once and the leading ten covering roughly 8.4%. The germline CDR1 and CDR2 sequences are MRHNA and SNTAGT. The CDR3 covers 14 residues. V lost 6 bases, J lost 7 bases, and 7 bases stayed unmatched. Donors in Cohort 3 counted as recovered after two negative PCRs, clearance, or symptom resolution. The sequenced material came from PBMCs or T cells enriched from blood (not recorded which). V usage is TRBV6-4 and J usage is TRBJ2-2; 8 bases agree with TRBD1. The sequence was obtained from a woman under 30 who had recovered from COVID-19. CDR3 sequence reads: CASRAQGVDGELFF. CDR3 coding DNA: TGTGCCAGCAGGGCACAGGGGGTTGACGGGGAGCTGTTTTTT.